These 5 T cell receptor beta chains were all obtained from the same sample, sequenced in a study of T cell repertoires in cytomegalovirus infection. A single record per CDR3 protein comes from TCRdb applying MiXCR to the reads. This table holds around 350,000 distinct CDR3 sequences, over 15% found once. Input material: PBMCs. The source of these receptors is a human donor in good health (CMV status not recorded). Some clones in this sample may be carry-over from other donors' samples.

This chain joins TRBV5-1 and TRBJ2-6; D uncertain. Germline CDR1 and CDR2: SGHRS and YFSETQ. V was pared by 0 bases and J by 4 bases, with 11 bases between. This CDR3 region has 16 residues. The chain's CDR3 is CASSLAASSGANVLTF. In DNA form, the CDR3 reads TGCGCCAGCAGCTTGGCGGCGAGCTCAGGGGCCAACGTCCTGACTTTC.

A note on this clonotype: The junction departs from germline at one end; a sequencing error may be responsible. The chain couples TRBV5-3 to TRBJ2-3; possible D gene TRBD1, 5 bases. TRBV5-3 is classed as an ORF, of uncertain function. The CDR3 runs 12 residues. In DNA form, the CDR3 reads TGTGCCAGCAGCTTGGAAGGGGTTACGCAGTATTTT. As protein: CASSLEGVTQYF.

This clonotype was recorded many times. The chain couples TRBV11-2 to TRBJ2-3; D remains ambiguous. This CDR3 region has 14 residues. Trimming cost V 3 bases and J 6 bases, with 13 bases left between them. CDR1 is SGHAT, CDR2 FQNNGV, per germline. CDR3 amino acids: CASSFAMVGDTQYF. In DNA form, the CDR3 reads TGTGCCAGCAGCTTCGCGATGGTCGGGGATACGCAGTATTTT. The variable domain in full, completed from reference TRBV11-2 and TRBJ2-3, reads EAGVAQSPRYKIIEKRQSVAFWCNPISGHATLYWYQQILGQGPKLLIQFQNNGVVDDSQLPKDRFSAERLKGVDSTLKIQPAKLEDSAVYLCASSFAMVGDTQYFGPGTRLTVL.

The chain is built from TRBV19 and TRBJ2-7; TRBD1 is a possible D gene (6 bases). This CDR3 is built from 15 residues. Germline-derived CDR1 and CDR2 are LNHDA and SQIVND (reference sequence). Trimming cost V 3 bases and J 3 bases, with 15 bases left between them. DNA of the CDR3: TGTGCCAGTAGTATCGCACAGGGCGCGATCTACGAGCAGTACTTC. Translated: CASSIAQGAIYEQYF. The full variable domain, completed using reference TRBV19 and TRBJ2-7, is DGGITQSPKYLFRKEGQNVTLSCEQNLNHDAMYWYRQDPGQGLRLIYYSQIVNDFQKGDIAEGYSVSREKKESFPLTVTSAQKNPTAFYLCASSIAQGAIYEQYFGPGTRLTVT.

This clonotype appeared many times. This rearrangement joins TRBV7-2 to TRBJ2-5; the D gene is possibly TRBD2 (6 bases). V lost 8 bases to trimming and J lost 4 bases, with 17 bases between them. CDR1 is SGHTA, CDR2 FQGNSA, per germline. The CDR3 runs 14 residues. The CDR3 region has the DNA TGTGCCAGCGGGCAACGGGGCGGGGCAGAGACCCAGTACTTC. It encodes CASGQRGGAETQYF.